This T cell receptor beta chain is drawn from a study of neurological immune-mediated disorders. Broader study findings: HTLV-1-associated myelopathy had the most TCR clonal expansion, while multiple sclerosis had the least, a level that fell below healthy controls.

This clonotype was found many times. Antigen unknown. Preparation of the unsorted libraries drew on 2 million PBMCs stored at -80 C. Synthesis of cDNA used 5'RACE (with 10-nucleotide random UMIs). TCRdb re-called the 5' RACE reads with MiXCR, one entry per CDR3 protein. The sample consists of fewer than 75,000 distinct CDR3 sequences, 3.5% to 5% of them appearing once. The germline V and J ends were trimmed by 5 bases and 7 bases, with 11 bases remaining between them. The CDR3 covers 12 residues. This receptor was taken from a man aged 25-45 years with multiple sclerosis. The rearrangement links TRBV12-3 or TRBV12-4 to TRBJ1-1; D is ambiguous. The sequencing sample was made of PBMCs. CDR3 amino acids: CASSPWRYEAFF. The CDR3, as DNA: TGTGCCAGCAGTCCCTGGCGTTATGAAGCTTTCTTT.